The rows below give T cell receptor beta chains drawn from one sample of a study of cytomegalovirus exposure and HLA in healthy donors. Only in-frame clones appear in the TCRdb table, and some are missing; sequencing was by immunoSEQ multiplex PCR. There are 120,000 or so clones in the sample; about 96% occur only once, and less than 2% lies in the top ten. Sequences were obtained from PBMCs. All receptors come from a man between 18 and 35 years old in good health and CMV-seronegative. Both conserved end residues are part of each CDR3.

CDR3 | V | length | J
CASSVGEVGRARETQYF | TRBV9 | 17 | TRBJ2-5
CASTGGEMNTEAFF | TRBV11-2 | 14 | TRBJ1-1
CASSLSTLRGEQYF | TRBV7-9 | 14 | TRBJ2-7
CASSSQHHSGANVLTF | TRBV28 | 16 | TRBJ2-6
CASSYSGGQSPYEQYF | TRBV7-2 | 16 | TRBJ2-7
CASSAIPLELEQFF | TRBV2 | 14 | TRBJ2-1
CASSDPPGSGNTIYF | TRBV6-1 | 15 | TRBJ1-3
CASSSSEGERGSYTF | TRBV5-1 | 15 | TRBJ1-2
CASSPMGQATSYEQYF | TRBV5-1 | 16 | TRBJ2-7
CASSQGGLAGDEQYF | TRBV4-3 | 15 | TRBJ2-7
CASSFLADSTDTQYF | TRBV28 | 15 | TRBJ2-3
CAWSVLQSGEKLFF | TRBV30 | 14 | TRBJ1-4
CASSSAFGPGNTEAFF | TRBV11-2 | 16 | TRBJ1-1
CASSSIYSSGGFEQYF | TRBV7-9 | 16 | TRBJ2-7
CASSQDPRRSNTGELFF | TRBV4-3 | 17 | TRBJ2-2
CASSMGGGAYEQYF | TRBV19 | 14 | TRBJ2-7
CASSGLEGSYEQYF | TRBV28 | 14 | TRBJ2-7
CASSASGGYGYTF | TRBV18 | 13 | TRBJ1-2
CASSQGSAGGTDTQYF | TRBV4-2 | 16 | TRBJ2-3
CASSLGGRGSEQYF | TRBV7-9 | 14 | TRBJ2-7
CASSAREGWGEQFF | TRBV7-2 | 14 | TRBJ2-1
CASSYGQGAHEQYF | TRBV6-5 | 14 | TRBJ2-7
CASRLAGGETQYF | TRBV6-6 | 13 | TRBJ2-5
CASSERTERGELFF | TRBV6-1 | 14 | TRBJ2-2
CASSYRGRLEQYF | TRBV28 | 13 | TRBJ2-7
CAWSVGVVYNTIYF | TRBV30 | 14 | TRBJ1-3
CASRGRDSVLREQYF | TRBV28 | 15 | TRBJ2-7